This T cell receptor (beta chain) comes out of a study of blood T cell repertoires in COVID-19 (TCRdb year 2020). About the full investigation: Samples covering the acute and convalescent phases of COVID-19 were provided by collaborators in the United States, Italy and Spain. A freely available public database, intended as a resource for researchers studying the immune response to SARS-CoV-2, is where the repertoires were released. A de-identified subject ID, COVID-19 status, age in years and sex were almost always included in the sample metadata. Deeply sampled blood TCRbeta repertoires from subjects exposed to, actively infected with, or recovered from COVID-19 were included in the dataset. Samples came from the ongoing ImmuneRACE study (first 160 participants) plus 1,254 subjects from 6 global collaborators. Where HLA class I and class II types were available, the types were taken from metadata supplied by the sample provider, not from assay-based typing. The prospective study material was composed of cDNA or gDNA derived from T cells, B-cell-depleted T cells, or PBMCs.

The immunoSEQ Assay, a bias-controlled multiplex PCR, was used to amplify TCRbeta CDR3 regions from genomic DNA. In the authors' own workflow: The number of nucleated cells in each sample was estimated by amplification of reference gene primers within the assay. To quantify the absolute abundance of each unique TCRbeta CDR3 rearrangement, sequence reads were collapsed and filtered. For each sample, productive Simpson clonality was calculated by taking the square root of Simpson's diversity index across productive rearrangements. This is the immuneACCESS table as TCRdb keeps it, with only in-frame sequences that have V and J called. A part of the clones is gone; compared with another copy, unresolved V genes explain less than half, and the rest is unexplained. The V and J calls and clone size are taken from that table; D and trimming were inferred from the DNA. A total of approximately 81,000 clones appear in this sample, over 75% of them only once. The top ten constitute roughly an eighth of the sample.

Whole blood was collected in K2EDTA tubes by collaborating institutions according to the institutions' own protocols. For TCRbeta analysis, collaborators shipped samples as frozen whole blood, isolated PBMCs, or DNA extracted from either of those sample types. Overall study outcomes, separate from this receptor: The quantity of clinical and demographic metadata differed by source and by participant and was supplied without curation.

V loses 3 bases at its end and J loses 5 bases; junction bases beyond the gene matches: 5. The CDR3 goes from the cysteine to the phenylalanine over 15 residues. Of the read, only the CDR3 DNA is kept; its 45 bases are in frame from base 1. The germline V gene specifies MGHDK as CDR1 and SYGVNS as CDR2. As to this clone: This clone's antigen is unknown. No clone much larger than this one lies a single base away; base qualities are absent.

This TCR came from an older man with active or convalescent COVID-19. The sequence joins TRBV25-1 to TRBJ1-5; 9 bases in the junction line up with TRBD1. Sequences were obtained from peripheral blood. CDR3 reads: CASSDARTGDQPQHF. DNA sequence: TGTGCCAGCAGTGATGCCCGGACAGGGGATCAGCCCCAGCATTTT. Reference TRBV25-1 and TRBJ1-5 genes cover what lies past the CDR3, so the full variable domain is EADIYQTPRYLVIGTGKKITLECSQTMGHDKMYWYQQDPGMELHLIHYSYGVNSTEKGDLSSESTVSRIRTEHFPLTLESARPSHTSQYLCASSDARTGDQPQHFGDGTRLSIL.